This T cell receptor (beta chain) was sequenced during a study of T cell responses to AZD1222 COVID-19 vaccine. Here immunoSEQ multiplex PCR was the method, and the copy in TCRdb shows in-frame clones only, minus some. Of more than 85,000 clones listed, about 88% were seen once; the top ten hold roughly 18%. The CDR3 sequence is 13 residues long. From germline, CDR1 is SQVTM and CDR2 ANQGSEA. J was trimmed by 7 bases and V by 6 bases; bases with no gene match: 7. This specimen consisted of peripheral blood, obtained on day 0 of AZD1222 vaccination. The J gene is TRBJ1-5, the V gene TRBV29-1; the match to TRBD1 covers 9 bases. This clonotype originated in an adult in good health. In DNA, the CDR3 is TGCAGCGTCACGACAGGGGGAGAACAGCCCCAGCATTTT. This encodes CSVTTGGEQPQHF.